This T cell receptor (beta chain) was captured in a study of regulatory T cells in long-lasting Graves disease. Overall study: The term persistent Graves' disease signified upward of 5 years on antithyroid drugs with positive TSH receptor antibodies.

This clonotype was recorded only once. Time point defined: persistent/refractory GD, antithyroid drugs over 5 years with positive TRAb. Following extraction of RNA from PBMCs, that RNA was used to make the TCR library. Relying on iRepertoire HTBI primers and Arm-PCR of CDR3 regions, the team built TCR beta libraries. TCRdb reprocessed the multiplex PCR reads with MiXCR, giving one entry per CDR3 protein. The sample carries nearly 350,000 distinct CDR3 sequences, about 19% recorded once. The ends were cut back, 5 bases at V and 2 bases at J, with 13 bases in the middle. The germline V gene encodes CDR1 SGHTA and CDR2 FQGNSA. The CDR3 is made up of 14 amino acids.

The chain has TRBV7-2 and TRBJ2-7; D is perhaps TRBD1 (5 bases). The specimen was peripheral blood mononuclear cells (PBMCs), collected when the disease was refractory, from a patient treated with antithyroid drugs. This receptor was identified in a female donor with Graves disease. In DNA form, the CDR3 reads TGTGCCAGCAGCCGCTGGGAAGGGGCCTACGAGCAGTACTTC. The encoded protein is CASSRWEGAYEQYF.